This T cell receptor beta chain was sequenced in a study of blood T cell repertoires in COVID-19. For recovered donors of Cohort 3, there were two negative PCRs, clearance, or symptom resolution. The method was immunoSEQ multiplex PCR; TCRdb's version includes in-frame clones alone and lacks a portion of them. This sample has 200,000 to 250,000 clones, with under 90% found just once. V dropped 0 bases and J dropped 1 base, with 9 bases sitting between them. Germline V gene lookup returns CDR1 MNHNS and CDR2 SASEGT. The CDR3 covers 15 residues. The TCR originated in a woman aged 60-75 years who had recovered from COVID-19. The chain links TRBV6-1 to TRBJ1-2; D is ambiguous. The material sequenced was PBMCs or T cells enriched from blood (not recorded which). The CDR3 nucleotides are TGTGCCAGCAGTGAAGCGTCTGCGGGTAACTATGGCTACACCTTC. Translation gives CASSEASAGNYGYTF.